The 21 T cell receptor beta chains presented below share a single source sample, sequenced in a study of blood T cell repertoires in COVID-19. The repertoire was sequenced with immunoSEQ multiplex PCR; TCRdb's copy has only in-frame clones and lacks some. The table has under 200,000 clones, 86% seen once. Material for sequencing was PBMCs or T cells enriched from blood (not recorded which). The receptors come from a man aged 40-49 years with acute COVID-19.

The V gene is TRBV18, the J gene TRBJ2-7; weak D call: TRBD1 (6 bases). Germline CDR1 and CDR2: KGHSH and LQKENI. The CDR3 sequence is 13 residues long. V lost 5 bases and J lost 3, with 11 bases in between. The DNA for the CDR3 is TGTGCCAGCTCAACCGGACAGCTCTACGAGCAGTACTTC. As protein: CASSTGQLYEQYF.

This chain links TRBV29-1 with TRBJ2-1; 7 bases line up with TRBD2. In germline, CDR1 is SQVTM, CDR2 ANQGSEA. This CDR3 is built from 11 residues. J lost 6 bases, V lost 5 bases, and 1 base had no gene match. CDR3 sequence reads: CSVPSGNEQFF. CDR3 DNA: TGCAGCGTTCCTAGCGGCAATGAGCAGTTCTTC.

The chain links TRBV9 to TRBJ2-1; 9 nucleotides match TRBD2. This CDR3 comprises 15 residues. Germline V CDR1 and CDR2: SGDLS, YYNGEE. Trimming at V came to 3 bases and at J to 4 bases, leaving 5 bases not matched to a gene. CDR3 nucleotides: TGTGCCAGCAGCGATAATAGCGGGAGTTACAATGAGCAGTTCTTC. It specifies CASSDNSGSYNEQFF.

The genes are TRBV10-2 and TRBJ1-5; D uncertain. In germline, CDR1 is WSHSY, CDR2 SAAADI. V was pared by 3 bases and J by 5 bases, with 11 bases between. The CDR3 has 14 amino acids. CDR3 region: CASSEAGNYQPQHF. CDR3 coding DNA: TGCGCCAGCAGTGAAGCGGGGAATTATCAGCCCCAGCATTTT.

This clone was counted between two and nine times. V is TRBV30 and J is TRBJ2-7; 7 nucleotides align to TRBD2. The length of the CDR3 is 13 residues. Germline V gene sequence: CDR1 GTSNPN, CDR2 SVGIG (reference sequence). The CDR3 loop reads CALAGWTGGEQYF. CDR3 nucleotides: TGTGCACTGGCGGGTTGGACCGGGGGGGAGCAGTACTTC.

The V call is TRBV5-4, the J call TRBJ1-2, with D possibly TRBD1 on 5 matching bases. V was trimmed by 4 bases and J by 1 base, leaving 8 bases between them. Per germline, CDR1 SGHNT and CDR2 YYREEE (reference sequence). CDR3 length: 13 residues. As DNA, the CDR3 is TGTGCCAGCAGCCGGGGGGGTAACTATGGCTACACCTTC. This encodes CASSRGGNYGYTF. Together with reference TRBV5-4 and TRBJ1-2, the CDR3 gives the full variable domain: ETGVTQSPTHLIKTRGQQVTLRCSSQSGHNTVSWYQQALGQGPQFIFQYYREEENGRGNFPPRFSGLQFPNYSSELNVNALELDDSALYLCASSRGGNYGYTFGSGTRLTVV.

Here the CDR3 DNA reads TGCAGCGTTTCCGGGACTAGCGGGAGTGGCGAGCAGTACTTC. Translated, it gives CSVSGTSGSGEQYF. The rearrangement uses TRBV29-1 and TRBJ2-7; 14 nucleotides align to TRBD2. The CDR3 has 14 residues. CDR1 is SQVTM and CDR2 is ANQGSEA in the germline V gene. The ends lost 5 bases at V and 6 bases at J; junction bases unmatched: 6.

The V gene is TRBV28, the J gene TRBJ2-1; D is possibly TRBD2 (6 bases). Trimming removed 6 bases at V and 8 bases at J, with 14 bases between. The CDR3 sequence is 13 residues long. Looked up from germline, CDR1 is MDHEN and CDR2 is SYDVKM. Here the CDR3 DNA reads TGTGCCAGCAGCCTCCCCGGCGGGGATGAGCAGTTCTTC. This codes for CASSLPGGDEQFF.

The chain links TRBV5-1 to TRBJ2-3; 7 bases match TRBD1. CDR3 size: 17 residues. The germline V gene encodes CDR1 SGHRS and CDR2 YFSETQ. V trimming: 3 bases; J trimming: 2 bases; junction bases outside the gene matches: 12. CDR3 sequence reads: CASSSGTGQRSTDTQYF. CDR3 bases: TGCGCCAGCAGCTCGGGAACGGGACAGAGATCCACAGATACGCAGTATTTT.

V usage is TRBV29-1 and J usage is TRBJ2-1, with TRBD1 matching over 9 bases. There are 14 residues in the CDR3. V lost 2 bases to trimming and J lost 9 bases; unmatched junction nucleotides: 8. Germline loops: CDR1 SQVTM, CDR2 ANQGSEA. CDR3 amino acids: CSVETGQGISEQFF. CDR3 bases: TGCAGCGTTGAAACGGGACAGGGAATTTCTGAGCAGTTCTTC.

V is TRBV11-2 and J is TRBJ1-5; the match to TRBD1 covers 9 bases. The CDR3 length is 15 residues. Trimming cost V 5 bases and J 6 bases; bases outside gene matches: 8. Germline V gives CDR1 SGHAT, CDR2 FQNNGV. CDR3 nucleotide sequence: TGTGCCAGCAGCGAGGACAGGGGACGTGGTCAGCCCCAGCATTTT. It yields the protein CASSEDRGRGQPQHF.

The chain uses TRBV5-8 and TRBJ2-7, with D uncertain. V dropped 5 bases and J dropped 6 bases, with 15 bases sitting between them. Germline values: CDR1 SGHTS, CDR2 YDEGEE. CDR3 length: 13 amino acids. The CDR3 DNA follows: TGTGCCAGCAGAGTACCCCCCACATCCGAGCAGTACTTC. Protein sequence: CASRVPPTSEQYF.

The chain is built from TRBV28 and TRBJ1-3; tentatively, D is TRBD1 (5 bases). The V and J ends lost 1 base and 2 bases respectively, with 9 bases between them. The CDR3 contains 15 residues. CDR1 MDHEN and CDR2 SYDVKM come from the germline V gene. In DNA, the CDR3 is TGTGCCAGCAGTTTATTGCCGGGGGCTGGAAACACCATATATTTT. Amino acids: CASSLLPGAGNTIYF.

DNA of the CDR3: TGCAGCGTTGAAGGTACTTTAAGATGGAACACTGAAGCTTTCTTT. It specifies CSVEGTLRWNTEAFF. This rearrangement joins TRBV29-1 to TRBJ1-1; D not resolved. CDR3 length: 15 residues. CDR1 and CDR2 from the germline V gene are SQVTM and ANQGSEA. V lost 1 base and J lost 1, with 13 bases in between.

The genes are TRBV5-1 and TRBJ2-2, with 9 bases lining up with TRBD1. Losses at the gene ends were 3 bases for V and 5 bases for J; bases not matched to a gene: 5. This CDR3 comprises 15 residues. The V gene's germline CDR1 is SGHRS and CDR2 YFSETQ. This CDR3 reads CASSSGQGQTGELFF. In DNA, the CDR3 is TGCGCCAGCAGCTCCGGACAGGGGCAGACCGGGGAGCTGTTTTTT.

Written as DNA, the CDR3 is TGTGCCAGCAGCCCCCGGGGGACTAGCGGGTGGGATACGCAGTATTTT. Translation gives CASSPRGTSGWDTQYF. V gene TRBV9 combines with J gene TRBJ2-3, with TRBD2 matching over 12 bases. Per the germline V gene, CDR1 is SGDLS and CDR2 is YYNGEE. V dropped 4 bases and J dropped 6; count of bases not matched to a gene: 9. CDR3 length: 16 amino acids.

V usage is TRBV29-1 and J usage is TRBJ1-2, with a possible D match to TRBD1 (5 bases). Germline V gene sequence: CDR1 SQVTM, CDR2 ANQGSEA. Between the trimmed V and J ends, which lost 5 bases and 8 bases, there was a span of 18 bases. The CDR3 covers 13 residues. The CDR3 bases are TGCAGCGTTACGGACACGCCCCTGAACGGCTACACCTTC. Translating gives CSVTDTPLNGYTF.

The chain recombines TRBV14 with TRBJ1-4; D is undetermined. Germline V gives CDR1 SGHDN, CDR2 FVKESK. The CDR3 is made up of 16 amino acids. Trimming cost V 0 bases and J 5 bases, with 13 bases left between them. CDR3 region: CASSQDRSPRNEKLFF. CDR3 nucleotide sequence: TGTGCCAGCAGCCAAGATCGAAGCCCCCGGAATGAAAAACTGTTTTTT.

The J gene is TRBJ2-7, the V gene TRBV29-1, with TRBD2 matching 7 bases. V lost 6 bases to trimming and J lost 6 bases; unmatched junction nucleotides: 8. The germline CDR1 and CDR2 sequences are SQVTM and ANQGSEA. The CDR3 has 12 residues. The CDR3 sequence is CSVGGGPPEQYF. In DNA, the CDR3 is TGCAGCGTCGGGGGAGGGCCCCCCGAGCAGTACTTC.

The gene calls are TRBV20-1 and TRBJ2-1, with D maybe TRBD1 (5 bases). The germline V gene encodes CDR1 DFQATT and CDR2 SNEGSKA (reference sequence). Trimming left V 7 bases short and J 5 bases short, with 9 bases between. The CDR3 consists of 11 residues. In DNA, the CDR3 is TGCAGTGGGGTGGGGCACAATGAGCAGTTCTTC. Amino acid sequence: CSGVGHNEQFF.

This CDR3 is CASSDTGGSGGYTF. The CDR3, as DNA: TGTGCCAGCAGCGATACAGGGGGGTCCGGCGGCTACACCTTC. The V gene is TRBV6-4, the J gene TRBJ1-2; TRBD1 matches at 8 bases. V gave up 6 bases and J gave up 8 bases; unmatched junction bases: 11. Germline values: CDR1 MRHNA, CDR2 SNTAGT. The CDR3 covers 14 residues.